The 17 T cell receptor beta chains given below trace back to one sample, sequenced in a study of T cells of healthy individuals. TCRdb processed the 5' RACE reads anew with MiXCR; each CDR3 protein has one entry. The data contain 85,000 to 100,000 distinct CDR3 sequences, 17% of them singletons. All receptors derive from a human donor in good health.

This clonotype was picked up many times. This CDR3 is CASSLLDEQFF. CDR3 coding DNA: TGTGCCAGCAGTTTACTGGATGAGCAGTTCTTC. V gene TRBV28 combines with J gene TRBJ2-1, with D unresolved. CDR1 is MDHEN and CDR2 is SYDVKM in the germline V gene. The CDR3 extends over 11 amino acids. V was shortened by 2 bases and J by 8 bases, with 4 bases between the two germline ends. Full variable domain (missing parts from reference TRBV28 and TRBJ2-1): DVKVTQSSRYLVKRTGEKVFLECVQDMDHENMFWYRQDPGLGLRLIYFSYDVKMKEKGDIPEGYSVSREKKERFSLILESASTNQTSMYLCASSLLDEQFFGPGTRLTVL.

The gene calls are TRBV5-1 and TRBJ2-1, with D unresolved. The CDR3 length is 13 residues. Germline CDR1 and CDR2: SGHRS and YFSETQ. V lost 5 bases and J 0 bases, leaving 6 bases between the germline ends. The DNA for the CDR3 is TGCGCCAGCAGGGTAGCCTCCTACAATGAGCAGTTCTTC. It encodes CASRVASYNEQFF.

This clonotype was seen a single time. This CDR3 is CASRLAGATDTQYF. In nucleotides, the CDR3 is TGTGCCAGTCGACTAGCGGGAGCCACAGATACGCAGTATTTT. The chain recombines TRBV19 with TRBJ2-3; 12 positions match TRBD2. The CDR3 is 14 amino acids. Germline trimming cut 8 bases from V and 2 bases from J; bases unmatched to any gene: 2. The germline CDR1 and CDR2 sequences are LNHDA and SQIVND (reference sequence).

This clonotype was counted only a few times. The CDR3 DNA reads TGTGCCACCAGCAGAGAGGTTGGGGAGACCCAGTACTTC. This gives the protein CATSREVGETQYF. The genes are TRBV15 and TRBJ2-5; D call uncertain. With 0 bases removed from V and 5 bases from J, the gap between germline ends came to 7 bases. This CDR3 has 13 amino acids. From germline, CDR1 is LNHNV and CDR2 YYDKDF (reference sequence).

This clonotype appeared a few times. V usage is TRBV27 and J usage is TRBJ2-2, with D hard to call. The CDR3 is made up of 9 amino acids. Trimming left V 9 bases short and J 6 bases short, with 2 bases between. CDR1 is MNHEY, CDR2 SMNVEV, per germline (reference sequence). CDR3 nucleotide sequence: TGTGCCAGAGCCGGGGAGCTGTTTTTT. It translates to CARAGELFF.

This clonotype occurred a few times. J is TRBJ1-2 and V is TRBV6-5; D gene unclear. V lost 2 bases, J lost 0 bases, and 7 bases lay in between. Germline loops: CDR1 MNHEY, CDR2 SVGAGI. This CDR3 has 14 amino acids. The CDR3 here is CASSYGVSNYGYTF. The CDR3 DNA reads as TGTGCCAGCAGTTACGGGGTTTCTAACTATGGCTACACCTTC.

This clonotype was observed a few times. The gene calls are TRBV25-1 and TRBJ2-7; unclear D gene. Trimming left V 1 base short and J 7 bases short, with 14 bases between. The CDR3 runs 14 residues. Per the germline V gene, CDR1 is MGHDK and CDR2 is SYGVNS. CDR3 protein: CASSEFGRVGEQYF. CDR3 nucleotides: TGTGCCAGCAGTGAATTCGGACGGGTCGGTGAGCAGTACTTC.

The chain recombines TRBV7-2 with TRBJ2-4; D ambiguous. CDR1 SGHTA and CDR2 FQGNSA come from the germline V gene. V shed 2 bases and J shed 0 bases, with 5 bases lying between them. This CDR3 spans 14 amino acids. DNA of the CDR3: TGTGCCAGCAGCTTAAGTATAGCCAAAAACATTCAGTACTTC. Its translation: CASSLSIAKNIQYF.

The chain is built from TRBV20-1 and TRBJ1-4; 9 bases agree with TRBD1. Germline V CDR1 and CDR2: DFQATT, SNEGSKA (reference sequence). With V trimmed by 4 bases and J by 5 bases, 5 bases remained unmatched. The CDR3 is 14 amino acids. CDR3: CSAIPGQGNEKLFF. In DNA, the CDR3 is TGCAGTGCTATCCCGGGACAGGGAAATGAAAAACTGTTTTTT.

This clonotype showed up many times. The rearrangement joins TRBV7-2 to TRBJ1-1; D remains ambiguous. Trimming stripped 2 bases from V and 7 bases from J, with 20 bases between. The CDR3 spans 16 residues. CDR1 and CDR2 (germline): SGHTA, FQGNSA. Written as DNA, the CDR3 is TGTGCCAGCAGCTTACTGGGCTTGGGCTATAAGGGTGAAGCTTTCTTT. Its translation is CASSLLGLGYKGEAFF.

Only one count was recorded for this clonotype. Compared with germline, one end of the junction differs, possibly owing to a read error. This chain connects TRBV28 to TRBJ2-5; TRBD2 aligns across 7 bases. The germline CDR1 and CDR2 sequences are MDHEN and SYDVKM. The CDR3 has 16 residues. CDR3 region: CAGSFPTSAIGETQYF. CDR3 sequence (DNA): TGTGCCGGCAGTTTCCCTACTAGCGCTATCGGGGAGACCCAGTACTTC.

This clonotype was recorded a few times. This rearrangement joins TRBV7-2 to TRBJ1-2; D is possibly TRBD1 (5 bases). The CDR3 totals 14 residues. Trimming removed 1 base at V and 5 bases at J, with 11 bases between. Germline CDR1 reads SGHTA; CDR2 reads FQGNSA. The CDR3 nucleotides read TGTGCCAGCAGCTTAGGCGGGACGGTATATGGCTACACCTTC. This sequence encodes CASSLGGTVYGYTF.

This sequence joins TRBV20-1 and TRBJ1-4; D gene uncertain. Germline V gives CDR1 DFQATT, CDR2 SNEGSKA (reference sequence). CDR3 length: 15 residues. V shed 2 bases and J shed 4 bases, with 14 bases lying between them. CDR3 protein: CSARNPRRNNEKLFF. The CDR3 nucleotides read TGCAGTGCTAGAAATCCGCGCCGAAATAATGAAAAACTGTTTTTT.

This clonotype was seen more than once but under ten times. The chain employs TRBV10-3 and TRBJ2-7; D ambiguous. The CDR3 spans 15 residues. The V gene lost 0 bases and the J gene lost 5 bases, with 14 bases spanning the gap. Looked up from germline, CDR1 is ENHRY and CDR2 is SYGVKD. The CDR3 is CAISESSVMVHEQYF. The CDR3 DNA reads as TGTGCCATCAGTGAGTCTTCAGTTATGGTCCACGAGCAGTACTTC.

There are a few counts of this clonotype. The chain uses TRBV12-3 or TRBV12-4 and TRBJ2-2, with 7 nucleotides matching TRBD1. J was trimmed by 9 bases and V by 6 bases; bases with no gene match: 7. The CDR3 runs 13 residues. The CDR3 reads CASSPSGGRELFF. DNA of the CDR3: TGTGCCAGCAGCCCCTCAGGGGGTAGGGAGCTGTTTTTT.

This clonotype came up a few times. The chain carries TRBV5-1 and TRBJ2-3; D gene ambiguous. The ends were cut back, 4 bases at V and 2 bases at J, with 11 bases in the middle. CDR1 is SGHRS and CDR2 is YFSETQ in the germline V gene. CDR3 size: 14 residues. CDR3 sequence (DNA): TGCGCCAGCAGCAATGGGCCCTACACAGATACGCAGTATTTT. It yields the protein CASSNGPYTDTQYF.

This chain joins TRBV28 and TRBJ2-7; TRBD2 aligns across 8 bases. Trimming at V came to 4 bases and at J to 7 bases, leaving 6 bases not matched to a gene. The germline CDR1 and CDR2 sequences are MDHEN and SYDVKM. The CDR3 sequence is 13 residues long. CDR3 nucleotide sequence: TGTGCCAGCAGTTCAGCGGGAGTTTGGGAGCAGTACTTC. Its translation is CASSSAGVWEQYF.